This T cell receptor (beta chain) stems from a study of OX40 agonist ivuxolimab in advanced cancers. Germline-derived CDR1 and CDR2 are SGHAT and FQNNGV. Trimming left V 1 base short and J 0 bases short, with 3 bases between. This CDR3 contains 13 residues. The table came from immunoSEQ multiplex PCR; TCRdb's copy has only in-frame clones and leaves some out. Altogether roughly 25,000 clones are present, approximately 85% being singletons, with the ten largest covering about half. General study results and limits: Averaging showed that CD8+ T cells had more expanded clones than CD4+ did. Clones of CD4+ and CD8+ blood T cells grew by week 6 at doses of 0.1 to 3.0 mg/kg.

This clone was counted once. Its antigen is unknown. The receptor was derived from an adult with an advanced solid tumor such as melanoma, head and neck, liver or kidney cancer. The material sequenced was CD4+ or CD8+ T cells sorted from blood, taken in a trial of the OX40 agonist ivuxolimab. The rearrangement uses TRBV11-2 and TRBJ1-1; D unresolved. The CDR3 coding sequence is TGTGCCAGCAGCTTAGGTTTGAACACTGAAGCTTTCTTT. Protein sequence: CASSLGLNTEAFF.